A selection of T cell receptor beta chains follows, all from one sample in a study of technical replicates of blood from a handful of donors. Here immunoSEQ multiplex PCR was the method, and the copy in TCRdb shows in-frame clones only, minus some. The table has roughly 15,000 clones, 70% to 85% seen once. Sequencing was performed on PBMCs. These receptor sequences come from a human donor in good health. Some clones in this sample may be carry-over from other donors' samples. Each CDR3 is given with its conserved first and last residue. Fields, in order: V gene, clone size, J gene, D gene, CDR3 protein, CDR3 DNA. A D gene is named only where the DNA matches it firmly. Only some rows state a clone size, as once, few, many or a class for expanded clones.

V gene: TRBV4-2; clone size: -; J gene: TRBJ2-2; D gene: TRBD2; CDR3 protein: CASSRRLAETGELFF; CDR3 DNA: TGTGCCAGCAGCCGCCGACTAGCGGAGACCGGGGAGCTGTTTTTT
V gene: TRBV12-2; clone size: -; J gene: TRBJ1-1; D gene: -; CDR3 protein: CASRLNRRTGSNTEAFF; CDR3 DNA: TGTGCAAGTCGCTTAAATAGGAGGACAGGGTCGAACACTGAAGCTTTCTTT
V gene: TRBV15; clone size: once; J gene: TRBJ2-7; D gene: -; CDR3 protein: CATSITEYSYEQYF; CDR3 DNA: TGTGCCACCAGCATAACAGAGTACTCCTACGAGCAGTACTTC
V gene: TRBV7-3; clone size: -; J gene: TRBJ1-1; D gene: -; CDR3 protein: CASSFQTNTEAFF; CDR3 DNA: TGTGCCAGCAGCTTTCAGACTAACACTGAAGCTTTCTTT
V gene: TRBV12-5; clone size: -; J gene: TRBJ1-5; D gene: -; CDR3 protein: CASGTGGVSQPQHF; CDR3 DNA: TGTGCTAGTGGTACCGGCGGGGTCTCTCAGCCCCAGCATTTT
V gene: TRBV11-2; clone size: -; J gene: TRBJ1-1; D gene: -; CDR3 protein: CASSLDRRVAFF; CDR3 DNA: TGTGCCAGCAGCTTAGATCGGAGAGTAGCTTTCTTT
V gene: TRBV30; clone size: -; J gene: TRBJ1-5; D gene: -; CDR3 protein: CAWSPRFNQPQHF; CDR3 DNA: TGTGCCTGGAGTCCCAGGTTTAATCAGCCCCAGCATTTT
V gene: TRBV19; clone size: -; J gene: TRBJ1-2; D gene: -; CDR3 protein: CASSIGTLGRRGYTF; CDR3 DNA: TGTGCCAGTAGTATAGGAACACTAGGAAGAAGAGGCTACACCTTC
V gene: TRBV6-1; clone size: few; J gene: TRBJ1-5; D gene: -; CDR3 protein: CASSDWAPSNQPQHF; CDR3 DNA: TGTGCCAGCAGTGATTGGGCACCTAGCAATCAGCCCCAGCATTTT
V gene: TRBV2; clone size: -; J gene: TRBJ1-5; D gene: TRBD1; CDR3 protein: CASSELDRVNQPQHF; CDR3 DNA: TGTGCCAGCAGTGAACTGGACAGGGTGAATCAGCCCCAGCATTTT
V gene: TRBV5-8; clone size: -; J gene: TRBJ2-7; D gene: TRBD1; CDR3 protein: CASSGRTGRYEQYF; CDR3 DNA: TGTGCCAGCAGCGGGCGGACAGGGAGGTACGAGCAGTACTTC
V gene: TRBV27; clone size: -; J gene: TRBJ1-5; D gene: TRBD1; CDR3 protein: CASSLAGGQPQHF; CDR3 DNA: TGTGCCAGCAGTTTGGCAGGGGGGCAGCCCCAGCATTTT
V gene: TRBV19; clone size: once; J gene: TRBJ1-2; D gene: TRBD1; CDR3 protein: CASRPGYTGVNGYTF; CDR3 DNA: TGTGCCAGCCGTCCGGGGTACACAGGGGTTAACGGCTACACCTTC
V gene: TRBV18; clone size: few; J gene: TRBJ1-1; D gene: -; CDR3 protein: CASSPPGVNTEAFF; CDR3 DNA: TGTGCCAGCTCACCACCAGGAGTGAACACTGAAGCTTTCTTT
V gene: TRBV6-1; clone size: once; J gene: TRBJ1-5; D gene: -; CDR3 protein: CASSELPDRMYSNQPQHF; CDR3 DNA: TGTGCCAGCAGTGAACTACCGGACAGAATGTATAGCAATCAGCCCCAGCATTTT
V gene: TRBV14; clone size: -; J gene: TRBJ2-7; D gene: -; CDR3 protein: CASSQEVLGYEQYF; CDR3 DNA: TGTGCCAGCAGCCAAGAGGTACTAGGCTACGAGCAGTACTTC
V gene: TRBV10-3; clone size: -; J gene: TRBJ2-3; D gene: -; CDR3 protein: CAISESGARGDTQYF; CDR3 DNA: TGTGCCATCAGTGAGTCAGGGGCTCGGGGGGATACGCAGTATTTT
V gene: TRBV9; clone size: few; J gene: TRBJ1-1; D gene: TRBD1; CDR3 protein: CASSVGGQGITEAFF; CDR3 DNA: TGTGCCAGCAGCGTAGGGGGACAGGGAATTACTGAAGCTTTCTTT
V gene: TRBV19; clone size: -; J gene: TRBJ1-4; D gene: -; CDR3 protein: CASSIGSPGTNEKLFF; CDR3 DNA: TGTGCCAGTAGTATAGGGAGCCCCGGGACAAATGAAAAACTGTTTTTT
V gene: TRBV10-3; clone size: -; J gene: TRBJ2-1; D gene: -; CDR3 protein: CAISESDSNEQFF; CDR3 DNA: TGTGCCATCAGTGAGTCGGACAGCAATGAGCAGTTCTTC
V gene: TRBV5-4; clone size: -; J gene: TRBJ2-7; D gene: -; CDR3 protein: CASSFGATRYEQYF; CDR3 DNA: TGTGCCAGCAGCTTCGGAGCGACCCGCTACGAGCAGTACTTC
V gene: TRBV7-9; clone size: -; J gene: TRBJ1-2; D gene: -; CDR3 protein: CASSGGWSANYGYTF; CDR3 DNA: TGTGCCAGCAGCGGGGGGTGGTCAGCTAACTATGGCTACACCTTC
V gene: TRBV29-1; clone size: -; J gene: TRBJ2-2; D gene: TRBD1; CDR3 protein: CSVGQGGSTGELFF; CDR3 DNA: TGCAGCGTTGGACAGGGGGGAAGCACCGGGGAGCTGTTTTTT
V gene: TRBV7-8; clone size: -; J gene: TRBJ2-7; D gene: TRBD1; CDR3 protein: CASSLAQGMSTYEQYF; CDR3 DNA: TGTGCCAGCAGCTTGGCACAGGGGATGAGCACCTACGAGCAGTACTTC